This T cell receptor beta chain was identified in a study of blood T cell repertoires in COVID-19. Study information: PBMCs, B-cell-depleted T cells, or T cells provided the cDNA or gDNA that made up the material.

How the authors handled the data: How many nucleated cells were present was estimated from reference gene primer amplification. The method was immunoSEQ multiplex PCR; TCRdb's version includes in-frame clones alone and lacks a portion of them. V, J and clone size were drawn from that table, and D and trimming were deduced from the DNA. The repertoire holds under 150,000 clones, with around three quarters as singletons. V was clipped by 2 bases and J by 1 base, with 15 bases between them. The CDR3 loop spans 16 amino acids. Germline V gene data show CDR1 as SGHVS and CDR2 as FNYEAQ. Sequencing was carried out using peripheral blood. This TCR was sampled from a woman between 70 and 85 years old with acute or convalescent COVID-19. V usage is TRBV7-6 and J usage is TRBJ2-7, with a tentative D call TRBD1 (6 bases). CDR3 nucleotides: TGTGCCAGCAGCTTAAGCCGAGGGGGTAGGTCCTACGAGCAGTACTTC. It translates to CASSLSRGGRSYEQYF.